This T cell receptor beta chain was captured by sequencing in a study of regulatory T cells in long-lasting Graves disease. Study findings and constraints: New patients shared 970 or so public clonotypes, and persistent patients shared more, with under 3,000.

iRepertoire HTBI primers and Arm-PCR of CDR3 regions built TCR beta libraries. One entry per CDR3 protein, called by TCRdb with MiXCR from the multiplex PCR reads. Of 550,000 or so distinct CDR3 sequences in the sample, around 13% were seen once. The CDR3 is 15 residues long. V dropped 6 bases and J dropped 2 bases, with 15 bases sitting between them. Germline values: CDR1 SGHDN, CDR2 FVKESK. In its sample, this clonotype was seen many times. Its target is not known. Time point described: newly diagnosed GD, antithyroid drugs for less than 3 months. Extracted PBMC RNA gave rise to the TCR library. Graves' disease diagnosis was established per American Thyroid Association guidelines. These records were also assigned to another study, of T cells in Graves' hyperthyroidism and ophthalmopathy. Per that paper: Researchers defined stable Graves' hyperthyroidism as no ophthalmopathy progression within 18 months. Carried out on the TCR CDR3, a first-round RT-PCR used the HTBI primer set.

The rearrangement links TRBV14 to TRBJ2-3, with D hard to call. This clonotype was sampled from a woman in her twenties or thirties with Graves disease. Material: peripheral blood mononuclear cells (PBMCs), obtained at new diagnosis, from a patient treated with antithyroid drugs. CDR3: CASSYDLPPTDTQYF. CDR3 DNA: TGTGCCAGCAGTTACGACTTACCCCCCACAGATACGCAGTATTTT.